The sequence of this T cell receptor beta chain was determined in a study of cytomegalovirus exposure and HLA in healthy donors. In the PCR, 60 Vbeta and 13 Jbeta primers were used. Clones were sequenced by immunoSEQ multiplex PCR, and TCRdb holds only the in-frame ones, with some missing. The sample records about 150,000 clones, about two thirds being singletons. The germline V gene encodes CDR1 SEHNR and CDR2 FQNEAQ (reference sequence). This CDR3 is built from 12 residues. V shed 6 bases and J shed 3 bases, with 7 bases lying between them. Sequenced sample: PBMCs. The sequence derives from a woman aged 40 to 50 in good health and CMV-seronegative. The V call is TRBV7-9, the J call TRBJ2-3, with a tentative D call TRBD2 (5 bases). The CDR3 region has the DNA TGTGCCAGCAGACCGGGGACAGATACGCAGTATTTT. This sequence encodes CASRPGTDTQYF.